This record concerns one T cell receptor (beta chain) sequence. As yet, its antigen is unknown. The sample is drawn from a study of cytomegalovirus exposure and HLA in healthy donors. Germline CDR1 SGHVS, CDR2 FQNEAQ. The CDR3 extends over 15 amino acids. Unmatched junction bases numbered 8, after V lost 0 bases and J lost 8 bases. Overall study findings and caveats: Exclusion as indistinguishable affected some V segments, including TRBV6-2 and TRBV6-3. While the bulk of TCR sequences proved rare, some public TCRs turned up in many donors. Earlier findings revealed that most TCR beta V segments proved productive either about 90% or about 30% of the time. Some TCR beta chains (more than 150 of them) were listed as cytomegalovirus-associated.

The PCR used 60 Vbeta and 13 Jbeta primers. The assay was immunoSEQ multiplex PCR, and TCRdb's table has in-frame clones only and misses some. The sample has 150,000 to 200,000 clones, around 80% seen once. The V and J genes are TRBV7-8 and TRBJ1-2, with 8 nucleotides matching TRBD1. This receptor was taken from a woman aged 50 to 60 in good health and CMV-seronegative. The source material was PBMCs. CDR3 loop: CASSLAIQGAGGYTF. The CDR3 DNA reads TGTGCCAGCAGCTTAGCGATTCAGGGGGCGGGAGGCTACACCTTC.